What follows describes a single T cell receptor (beta chain). These data originate in a study of TIL therapy for anti-PD-1-resistant metastatic lung cancer. The immunoSEQ assay was v3. Using immunoSEQ multiplex PCR, the repertoire was profiled, and TCRdb retains in-frame clones only, with some absent. The sample includes about 59,000 clones, around 67% of them seen just once. This CDR3 region has 15 residues. The ends lost 4 bases at V and 4 bases at J; junction bases unmatched: 6. Germline V gene sequence: CDR1 LNHDA, CDR2 SQIVND (reference sequence). The time point is: pre-treatment sample, taken before nivolumab and TIL therapy.

The J gene is TRBJ2-3, the V gene TRBV19, with TRBD2 matching 9 bases. Sequencing was performed on blood, taken at baseline. The sequence derives from a person aged 30 to 80 with non-small cell lung cancer. CDR3 sequence: CASSKVAGVSDTQYF. The CDR3 nucleotides are TGTGCCAGTAGTAAGGTAGCGGGAGTATCAGATACGCAGTATTTT.